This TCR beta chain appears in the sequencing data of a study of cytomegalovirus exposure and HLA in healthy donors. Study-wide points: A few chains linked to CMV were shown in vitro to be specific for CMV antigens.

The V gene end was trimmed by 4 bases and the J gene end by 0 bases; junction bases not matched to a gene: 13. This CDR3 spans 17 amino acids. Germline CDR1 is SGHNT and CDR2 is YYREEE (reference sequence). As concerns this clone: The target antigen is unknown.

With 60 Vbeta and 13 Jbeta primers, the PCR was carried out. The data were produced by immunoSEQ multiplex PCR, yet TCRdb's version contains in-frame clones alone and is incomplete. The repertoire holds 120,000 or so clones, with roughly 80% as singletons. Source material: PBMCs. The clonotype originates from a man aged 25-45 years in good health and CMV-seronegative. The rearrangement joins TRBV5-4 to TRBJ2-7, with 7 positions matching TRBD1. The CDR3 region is CASSPSPGRGFSYEQYF. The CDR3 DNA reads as TGTGCCAGCAGCCCTTCTCCGGGCAGGGGGTTCTCCTACGAGCAGTACTTC. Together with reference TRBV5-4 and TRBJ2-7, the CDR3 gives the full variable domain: ETGVTQSPTHLIKTRGQQVTLRCSSQSGHNTVSWYQQALGQGPQFIFQYYREEENGRGNFPPRFSGLQFPNYSSELNVNALELDDSALYLCASSPSPGRGFSYEQYFGPGTRLTVT.